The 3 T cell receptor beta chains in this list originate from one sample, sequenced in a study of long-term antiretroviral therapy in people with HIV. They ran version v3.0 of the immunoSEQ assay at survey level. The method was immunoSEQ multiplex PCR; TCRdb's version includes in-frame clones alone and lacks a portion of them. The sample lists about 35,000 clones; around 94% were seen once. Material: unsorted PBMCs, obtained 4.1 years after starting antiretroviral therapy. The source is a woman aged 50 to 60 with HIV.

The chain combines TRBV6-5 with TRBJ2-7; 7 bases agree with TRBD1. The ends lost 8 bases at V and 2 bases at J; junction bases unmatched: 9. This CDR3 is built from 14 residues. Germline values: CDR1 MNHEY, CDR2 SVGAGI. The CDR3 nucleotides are TGTGCCAGCGGTGAAGTGGGACAGACCTACGAGCAGTACTTC. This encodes CASGEVGQTYEQYF.

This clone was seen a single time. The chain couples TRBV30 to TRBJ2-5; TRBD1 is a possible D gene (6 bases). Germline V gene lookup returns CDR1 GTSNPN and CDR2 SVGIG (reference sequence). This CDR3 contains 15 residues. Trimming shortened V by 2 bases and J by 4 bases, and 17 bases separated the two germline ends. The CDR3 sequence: CAWSQDSVGPETQYF. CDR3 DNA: TGTGCCTGGAGTCAGGACAGCGTCGGCCCAGAGACCCAGTACTTC.

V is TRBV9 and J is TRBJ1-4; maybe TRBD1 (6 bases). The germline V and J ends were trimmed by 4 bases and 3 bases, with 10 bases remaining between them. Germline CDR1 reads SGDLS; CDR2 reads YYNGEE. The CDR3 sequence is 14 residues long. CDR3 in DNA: TGTGCCAGCAGCTCGGGGGGCTCTAATGAAAAACTGTTTTTT. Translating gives CASSSGGSNEKLFF.